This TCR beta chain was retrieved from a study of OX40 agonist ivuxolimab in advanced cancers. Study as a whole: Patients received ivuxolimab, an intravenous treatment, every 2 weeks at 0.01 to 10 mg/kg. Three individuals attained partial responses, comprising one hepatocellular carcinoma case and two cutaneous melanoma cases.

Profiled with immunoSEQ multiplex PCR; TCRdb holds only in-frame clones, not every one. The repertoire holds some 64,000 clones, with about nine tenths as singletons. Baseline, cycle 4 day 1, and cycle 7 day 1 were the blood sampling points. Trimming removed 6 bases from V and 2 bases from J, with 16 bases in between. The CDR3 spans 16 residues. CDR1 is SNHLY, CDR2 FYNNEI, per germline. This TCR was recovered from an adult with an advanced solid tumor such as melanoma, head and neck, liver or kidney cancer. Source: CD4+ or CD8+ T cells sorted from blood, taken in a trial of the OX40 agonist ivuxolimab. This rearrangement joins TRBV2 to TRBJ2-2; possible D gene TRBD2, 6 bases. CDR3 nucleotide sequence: TGTGCCAGCAGGGGCGGGGCAGGGCTCAACACCGGGGAGCTGTTTTTT. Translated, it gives CASRGGAGLNTGELFF.